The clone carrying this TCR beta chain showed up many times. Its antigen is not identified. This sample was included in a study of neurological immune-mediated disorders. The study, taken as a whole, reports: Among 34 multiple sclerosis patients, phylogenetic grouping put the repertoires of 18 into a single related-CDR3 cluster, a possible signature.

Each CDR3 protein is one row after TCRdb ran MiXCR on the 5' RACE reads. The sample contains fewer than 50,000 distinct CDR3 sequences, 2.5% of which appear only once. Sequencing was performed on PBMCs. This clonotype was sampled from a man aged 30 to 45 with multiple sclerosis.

The CDR3 DNA is TGTGCCAGCAGCTTAGACCCCTGGGGGGGCGCCGACTACGAGCAGTACTTC. This encodes CASSLDPWGGADYEQYF. The chain couples TRBV7-2 to TRBJ2-7; perhaps TRBD2 as D (7 bases). V gave up 1 base and J gave up 3 bases, with 19 bases separating them. The CDR3 covers 17 residues. Germline V CDR1 and CDR2: SGHTA, FQGNSA.